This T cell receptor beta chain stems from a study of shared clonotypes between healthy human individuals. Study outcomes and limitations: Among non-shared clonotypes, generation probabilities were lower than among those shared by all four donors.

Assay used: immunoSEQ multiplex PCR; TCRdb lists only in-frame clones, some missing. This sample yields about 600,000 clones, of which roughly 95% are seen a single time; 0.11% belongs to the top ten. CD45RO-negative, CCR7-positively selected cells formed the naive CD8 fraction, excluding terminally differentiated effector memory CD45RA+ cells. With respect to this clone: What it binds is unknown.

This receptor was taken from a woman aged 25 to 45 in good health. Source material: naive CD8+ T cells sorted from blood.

The CDR3 is CASSLADGEYYNEQFF. Here the CDR3 DNA reads TGTGCCAGCAGCTTGGCCGATGGGGAGTACTACAATGAGCAGTTCTTC. The chain has TRBV5-6 and TRBJ2-1; the D gene is possibly TRBD2 (5 bases). Germline CDR1 reads SGHDT; CDR2 reads YYEEEE. The CDR3 loop spans 16 amino acids. The V end was cut by 0 bases, the J end by 3 bases, with 13 bases between.